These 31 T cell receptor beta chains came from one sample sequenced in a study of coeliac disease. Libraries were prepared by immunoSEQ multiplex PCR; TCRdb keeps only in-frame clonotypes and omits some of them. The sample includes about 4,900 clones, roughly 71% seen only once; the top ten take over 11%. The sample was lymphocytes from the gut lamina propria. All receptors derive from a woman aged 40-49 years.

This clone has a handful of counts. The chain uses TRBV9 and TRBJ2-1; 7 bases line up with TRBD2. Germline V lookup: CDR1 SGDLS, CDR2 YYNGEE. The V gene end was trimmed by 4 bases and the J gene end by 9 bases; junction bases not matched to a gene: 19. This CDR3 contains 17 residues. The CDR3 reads CASSLERGLGGTSEQFF. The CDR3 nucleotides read TGTGCCAGCAGCTTAGAACGGGGACTCGGGGGGACGAGTGAGCAGTTCTTC. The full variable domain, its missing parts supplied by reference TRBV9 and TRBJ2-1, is DSGVTQTPKHLITATGQRVTLRCSPRSGDLSVYWYQQSLDQGLQFLIQYYNGEERAKGNILERFSAQQFPDLHSELNLSSLELGDSALYFCASSLERGLGGTSEQFFGPGTRLTVL.

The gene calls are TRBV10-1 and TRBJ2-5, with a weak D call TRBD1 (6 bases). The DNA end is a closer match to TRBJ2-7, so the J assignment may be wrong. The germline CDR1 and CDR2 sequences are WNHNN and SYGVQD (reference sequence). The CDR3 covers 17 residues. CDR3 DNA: TGCGCCAGCAGTGACCAAATACAGGGTACCCCTACCCACGAGCAGTACTTC. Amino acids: CASSDQIQGTPTHEQYF.

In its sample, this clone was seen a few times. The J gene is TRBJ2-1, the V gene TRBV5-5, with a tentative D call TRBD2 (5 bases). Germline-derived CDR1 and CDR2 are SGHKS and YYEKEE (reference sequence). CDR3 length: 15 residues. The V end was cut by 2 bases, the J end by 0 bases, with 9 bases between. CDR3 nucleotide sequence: TGTGCCAGCAGCTTAGCGGTTGGCTCCTACAATGAGCAGTTCTTC. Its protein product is CASSLAVGSYNEQFF.

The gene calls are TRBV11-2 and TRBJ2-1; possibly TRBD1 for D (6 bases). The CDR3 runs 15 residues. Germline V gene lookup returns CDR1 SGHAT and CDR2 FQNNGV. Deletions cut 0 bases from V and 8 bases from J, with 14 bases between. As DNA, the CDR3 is TGTGCCAGCAGCTTAGATACAGGGCCAGGCTATGAGCAGTTCTTC. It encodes CASSLDTGPGYEQFF.

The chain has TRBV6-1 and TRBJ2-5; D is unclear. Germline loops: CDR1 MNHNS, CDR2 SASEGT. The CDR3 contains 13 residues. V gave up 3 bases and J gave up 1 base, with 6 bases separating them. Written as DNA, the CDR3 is TGTGCCAGCAGTGACCACACCCAAGAGACCCAGTACTTC. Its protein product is CASSDHTQETQYF.

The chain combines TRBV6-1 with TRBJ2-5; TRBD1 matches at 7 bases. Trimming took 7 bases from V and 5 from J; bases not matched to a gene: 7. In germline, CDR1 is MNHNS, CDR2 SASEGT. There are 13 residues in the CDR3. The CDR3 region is CASIRGQWETQYF. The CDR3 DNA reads TGTGCCAGCATTAGGGGACAGTGGGAGACCCAGTACTTC.

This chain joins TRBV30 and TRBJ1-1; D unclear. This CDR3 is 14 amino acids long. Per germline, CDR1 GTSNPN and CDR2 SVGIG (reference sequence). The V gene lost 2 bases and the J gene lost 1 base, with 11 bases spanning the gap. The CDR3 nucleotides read TGTGCCTGGAGTTCACGGGGAGGGAACACTGAAGCTTTCTTT. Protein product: CAWSSRGGNTEAFF.

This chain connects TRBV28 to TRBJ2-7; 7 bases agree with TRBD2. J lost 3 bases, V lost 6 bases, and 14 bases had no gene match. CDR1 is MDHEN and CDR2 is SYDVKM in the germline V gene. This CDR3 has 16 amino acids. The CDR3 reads CASRPAGGYNNYEQYF. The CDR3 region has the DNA TGTGCCAGCAGACCCGCCGGGGGGTATAACAACTACGAGCAGTACTTC.

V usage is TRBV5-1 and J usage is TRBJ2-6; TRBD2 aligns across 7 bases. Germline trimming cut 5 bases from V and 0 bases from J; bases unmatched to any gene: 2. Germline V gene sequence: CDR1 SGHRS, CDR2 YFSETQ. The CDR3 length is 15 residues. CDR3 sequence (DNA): TGCGCCAGCAGGCCGGGGGGCTCTGGGGCCAACGTCCTGACTTTC. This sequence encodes CASRPGGSGANVLTF.

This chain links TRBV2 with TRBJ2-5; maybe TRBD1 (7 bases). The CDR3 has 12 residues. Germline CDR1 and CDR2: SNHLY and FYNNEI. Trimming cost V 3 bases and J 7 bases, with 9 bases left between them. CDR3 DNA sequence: TGTGCCAGCAGTGATCAGGGGGGGACCCAGTACTTC. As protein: CASSDQGGTQYF.

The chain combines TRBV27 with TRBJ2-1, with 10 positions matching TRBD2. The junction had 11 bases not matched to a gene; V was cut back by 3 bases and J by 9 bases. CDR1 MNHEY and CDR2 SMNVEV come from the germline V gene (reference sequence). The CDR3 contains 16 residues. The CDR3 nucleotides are TGTGCCAGCAGTTTCGTGGGAGCGGGAGGGCGGGGTGAGCAGTTCTTC. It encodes CASSFVGAGGRGEQFF.

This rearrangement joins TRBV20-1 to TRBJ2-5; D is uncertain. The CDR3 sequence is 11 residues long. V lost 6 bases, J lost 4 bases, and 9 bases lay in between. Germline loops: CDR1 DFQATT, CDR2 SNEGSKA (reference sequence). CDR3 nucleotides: TGCAGTGCCTCTACGCGAGAGACCCAGTACTTC. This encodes CSASTRETQYF.

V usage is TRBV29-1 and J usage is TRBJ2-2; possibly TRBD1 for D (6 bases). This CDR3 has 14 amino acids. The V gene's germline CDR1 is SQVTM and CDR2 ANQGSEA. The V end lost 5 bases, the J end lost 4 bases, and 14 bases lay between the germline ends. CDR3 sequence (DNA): TGCAGCGTTAAAACAGGGTCCCTCACCGGGGAGCTGTTTTTT. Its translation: CSVKTGSLTGELFF.

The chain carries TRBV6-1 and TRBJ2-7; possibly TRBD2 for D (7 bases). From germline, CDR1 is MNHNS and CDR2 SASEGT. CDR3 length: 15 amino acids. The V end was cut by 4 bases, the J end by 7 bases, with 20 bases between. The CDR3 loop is CASSARSAGAREQYF. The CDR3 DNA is TGTGCCAGCAGTGCCCGATCGGCGGGGGCTCGAGAGCAGTACTTC.

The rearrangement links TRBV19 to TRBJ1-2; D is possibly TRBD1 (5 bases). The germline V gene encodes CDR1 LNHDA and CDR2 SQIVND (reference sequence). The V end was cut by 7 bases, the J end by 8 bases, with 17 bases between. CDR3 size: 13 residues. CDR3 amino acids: CASTLTATNGYTF. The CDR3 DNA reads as TGTGCCAGTACCCTGACAGCGACGAACGGCTACACCTTC.

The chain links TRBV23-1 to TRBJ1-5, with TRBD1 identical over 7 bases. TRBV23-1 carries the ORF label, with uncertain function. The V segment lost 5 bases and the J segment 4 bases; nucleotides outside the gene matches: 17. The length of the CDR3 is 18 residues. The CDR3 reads CASSLGQRRPRRNQPQHF. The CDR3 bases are TGCGCCAGCAGTTTGGGACAGCGAAGGCCCCGCAGGAATCAGCCCCAGCATTTT.

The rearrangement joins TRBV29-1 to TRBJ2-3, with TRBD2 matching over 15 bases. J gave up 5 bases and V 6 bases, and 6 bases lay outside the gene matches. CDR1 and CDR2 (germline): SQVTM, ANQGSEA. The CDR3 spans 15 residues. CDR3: CSVGLAGGRVDTQYF. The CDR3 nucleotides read TGCAGCGTAGGACTAGCGGGAGGGAGGGTAGATACGCAGTATTTT.

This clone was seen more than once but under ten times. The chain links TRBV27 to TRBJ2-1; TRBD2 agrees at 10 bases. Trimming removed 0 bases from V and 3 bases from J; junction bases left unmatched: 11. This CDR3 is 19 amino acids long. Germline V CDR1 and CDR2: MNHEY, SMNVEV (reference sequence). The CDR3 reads CASSLSRLAGVRGYNEQFF. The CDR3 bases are TGTGCCAGCAGTTTATCGAGGCTAGCGGGGGTGAGGGGCTACAATGAGCAGTTCTTC.

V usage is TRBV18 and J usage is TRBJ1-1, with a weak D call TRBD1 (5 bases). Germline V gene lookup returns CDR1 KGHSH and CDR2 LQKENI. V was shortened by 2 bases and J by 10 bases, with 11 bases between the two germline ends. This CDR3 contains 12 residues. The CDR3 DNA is TGTGCCAGCTCACCATCGCGGGGCGCAGCTTTCTTT. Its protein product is CASSPSRGAAFF.

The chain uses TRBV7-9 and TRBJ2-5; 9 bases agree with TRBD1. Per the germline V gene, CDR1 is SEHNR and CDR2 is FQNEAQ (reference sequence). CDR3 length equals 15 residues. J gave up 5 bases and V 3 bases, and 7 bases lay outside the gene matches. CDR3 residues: CASSLAGQGMETQYF. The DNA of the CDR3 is TGTGCCAGCAGCTTGGCTGGACAGGGGATGGAGACCCAGTACTTC.

The CDR3 DNA follows: TGTGCCAGCAGCTTAAGAGGCCAATCCTACAATGAGCAGTTCTTC. Translation gives CASSLRGQSYNEQFF. The V gene is TRBV11-3, the J gene TRBJ2-1; D call uncertain. V was shortened by 2 bases and J by 1 base, with 9 bases between the two germline ends. The CDR3 has 15 residues. Germline values: CDR1 SGHNT, CDR2 YENEEA. Filled out from reference TRBV11-3 and TRBJ2-1, the complete variable domain reads EAGVVQSPRYKIIEKKQPVAFWCNPISGHNTLYWYLQNLGQGPELLIRYENEEAVDDSQLPKDRFSAERLKGVDSTLKIQPAELGDSAVYLCASSLRGQSYNEQFFGPGTRLTVL.

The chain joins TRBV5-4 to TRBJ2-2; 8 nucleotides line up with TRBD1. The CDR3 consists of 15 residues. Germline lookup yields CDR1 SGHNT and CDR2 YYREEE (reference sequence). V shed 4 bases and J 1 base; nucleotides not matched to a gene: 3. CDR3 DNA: TGTGCCAGCAGCCCCGGGACAGGGAACACCGGGGAGCTGTTTTTT. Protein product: CASSPGTGNTGELFF.

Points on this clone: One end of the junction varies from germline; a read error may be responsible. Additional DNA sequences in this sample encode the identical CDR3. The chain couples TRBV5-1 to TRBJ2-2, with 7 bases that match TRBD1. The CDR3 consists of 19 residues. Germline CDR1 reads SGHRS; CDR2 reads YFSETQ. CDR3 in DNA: TGCGCCAGCAGCCTGCCCAGGGACAGAGCTAACGCGAACACCGGGGAGCTATTTTTT. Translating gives CASSLPRDRANANTGELFF.

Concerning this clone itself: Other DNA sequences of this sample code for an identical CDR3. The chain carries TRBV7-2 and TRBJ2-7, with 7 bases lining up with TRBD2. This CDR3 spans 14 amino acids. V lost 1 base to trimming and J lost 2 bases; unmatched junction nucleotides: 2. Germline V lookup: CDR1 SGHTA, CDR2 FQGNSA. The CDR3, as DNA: TGTGCCAGCAGCTTAGGACTAGCTGCCTACGAGCAGTACTTC. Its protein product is CASSLGLAAYEQYF.

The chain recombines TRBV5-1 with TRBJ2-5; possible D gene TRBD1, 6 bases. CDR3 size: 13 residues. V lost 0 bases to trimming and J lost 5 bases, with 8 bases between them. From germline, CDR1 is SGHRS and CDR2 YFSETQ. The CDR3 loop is CASSLGGGETQYF. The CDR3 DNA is TGCGCCAGCAGCTTGGGAGGGGGTGAGACCCAGTACTTC.

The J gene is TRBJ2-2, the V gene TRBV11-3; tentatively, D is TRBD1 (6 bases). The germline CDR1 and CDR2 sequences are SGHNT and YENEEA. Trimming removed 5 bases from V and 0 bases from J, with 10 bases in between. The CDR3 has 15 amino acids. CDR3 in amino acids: CASSPQGTNTGELFF. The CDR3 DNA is TGTGCCAGCAGCCCCCAGGGGACGAACACCGGGGAGCTGTTTTTT.

The DNA for the CDR3 is TGTGCCAGCAGTGAAAACAGGGGACGGGAACAGCCCCAGCATTTT. Translated, it gives CASSENRGREQPQHF. This chain joins TRBV6-1 and TRBJ1-5; 7 bases agree with TRBD1. This CDR3 comprises 15 residues. V lost 2 bases, J lost 7 bases, and 8 bases stayed unmatched. The germline CDR1 and CDR2 sequences are MNHNS and SASEGT.

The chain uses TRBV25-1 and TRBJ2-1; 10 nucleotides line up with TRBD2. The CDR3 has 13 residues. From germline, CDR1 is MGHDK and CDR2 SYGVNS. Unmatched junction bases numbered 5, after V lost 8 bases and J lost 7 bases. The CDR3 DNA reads TGTGCCAGCTCGACTAGCGGGCGGAATGAGCAGTTCTTC. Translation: CASSTSGRNEQFF. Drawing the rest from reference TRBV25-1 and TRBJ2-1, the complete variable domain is EADIYQTPRYLVIGTGKKITLECSQTMGHDKMYWYQQDPGMELHLIHYSYGVNSTEKGDLSSESTVSRIRTEHFPLTLESARPSHTSQYLCASSTSGRNEQFFGPGTRLTVL.

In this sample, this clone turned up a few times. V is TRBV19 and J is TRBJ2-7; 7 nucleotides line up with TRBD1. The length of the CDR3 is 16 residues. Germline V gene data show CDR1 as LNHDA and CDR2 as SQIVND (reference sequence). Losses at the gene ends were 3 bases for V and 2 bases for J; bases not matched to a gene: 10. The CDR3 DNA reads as TGTGCCAGTAGTATCCAGGGGGTATCGGGCACCTACGAGCAGTACTTC. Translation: CASSIQGVSGTYEQYF.

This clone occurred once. The CDR3 reads CASSLLQYNEQFF. The DNA for the CDR3 is TGTGCCAGCAGTTTACTACAGTACAATGAGCAGTTCTTC. The gene calls are TRBV28 and TRBJ2-1; D ambiguous. CDR1 and CDR2 from the germline V gene are MDHEN and SYDVKM. This CDR3 is built from 13 residues. Trimming removed 2 bases from V and 4 bases from J, with 6 bases in between.

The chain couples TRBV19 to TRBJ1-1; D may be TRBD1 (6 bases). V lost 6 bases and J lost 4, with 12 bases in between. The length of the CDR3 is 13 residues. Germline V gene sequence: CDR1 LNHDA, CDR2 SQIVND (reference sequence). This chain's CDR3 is CASRWTEGTEAFF. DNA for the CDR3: TGTGCCAGTAGGTGGACAGAAGGCACTGAAGCTTTCTTT.